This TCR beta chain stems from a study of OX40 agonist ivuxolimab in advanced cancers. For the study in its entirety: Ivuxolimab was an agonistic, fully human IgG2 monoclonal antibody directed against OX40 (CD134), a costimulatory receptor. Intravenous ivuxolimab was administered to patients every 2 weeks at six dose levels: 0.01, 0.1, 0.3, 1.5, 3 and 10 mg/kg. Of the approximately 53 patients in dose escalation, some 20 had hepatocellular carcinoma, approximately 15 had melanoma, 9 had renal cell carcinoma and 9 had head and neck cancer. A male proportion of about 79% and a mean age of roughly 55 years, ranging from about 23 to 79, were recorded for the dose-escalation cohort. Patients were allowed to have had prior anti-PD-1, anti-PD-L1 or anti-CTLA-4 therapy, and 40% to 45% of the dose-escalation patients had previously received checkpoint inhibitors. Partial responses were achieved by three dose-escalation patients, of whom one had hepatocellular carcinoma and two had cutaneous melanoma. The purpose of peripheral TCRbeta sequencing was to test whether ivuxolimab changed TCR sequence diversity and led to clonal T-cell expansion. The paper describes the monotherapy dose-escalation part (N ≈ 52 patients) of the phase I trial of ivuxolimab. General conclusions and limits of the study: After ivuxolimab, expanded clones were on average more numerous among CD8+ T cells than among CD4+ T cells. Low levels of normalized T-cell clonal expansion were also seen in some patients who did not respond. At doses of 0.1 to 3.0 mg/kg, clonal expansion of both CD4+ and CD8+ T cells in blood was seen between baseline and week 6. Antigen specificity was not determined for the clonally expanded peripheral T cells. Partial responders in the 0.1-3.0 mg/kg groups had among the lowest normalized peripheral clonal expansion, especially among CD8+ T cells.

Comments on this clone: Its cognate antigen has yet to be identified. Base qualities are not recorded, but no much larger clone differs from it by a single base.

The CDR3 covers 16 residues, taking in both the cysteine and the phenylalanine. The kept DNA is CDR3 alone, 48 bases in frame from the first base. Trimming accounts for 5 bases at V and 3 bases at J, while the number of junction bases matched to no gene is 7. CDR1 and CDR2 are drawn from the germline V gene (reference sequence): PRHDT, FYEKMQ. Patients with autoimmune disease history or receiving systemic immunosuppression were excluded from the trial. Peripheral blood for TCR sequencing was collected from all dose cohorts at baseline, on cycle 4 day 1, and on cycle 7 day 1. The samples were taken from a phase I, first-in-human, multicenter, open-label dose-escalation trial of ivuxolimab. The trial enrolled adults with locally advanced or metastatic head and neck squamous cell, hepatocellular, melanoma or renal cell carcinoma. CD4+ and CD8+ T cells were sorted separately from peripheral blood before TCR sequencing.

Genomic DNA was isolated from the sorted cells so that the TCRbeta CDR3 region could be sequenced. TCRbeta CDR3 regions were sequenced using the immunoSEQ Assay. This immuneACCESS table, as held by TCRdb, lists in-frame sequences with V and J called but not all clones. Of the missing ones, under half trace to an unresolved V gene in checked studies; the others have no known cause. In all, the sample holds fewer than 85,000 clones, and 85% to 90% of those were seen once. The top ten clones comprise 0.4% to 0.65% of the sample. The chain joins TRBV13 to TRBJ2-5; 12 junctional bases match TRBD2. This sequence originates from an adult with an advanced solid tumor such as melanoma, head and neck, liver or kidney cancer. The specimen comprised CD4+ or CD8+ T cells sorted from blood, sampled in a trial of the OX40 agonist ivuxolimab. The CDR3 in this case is CASSRTSGKVKETQYF. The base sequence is TGTGCCAGCAGCCGGACTAGCGGGAAAGTTAAAGAGACCCAGTACTTC. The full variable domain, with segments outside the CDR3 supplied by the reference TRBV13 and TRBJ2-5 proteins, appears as AAGVIQSPRHLIKEKRETATLKCYPIPRHDTVYWYQQGPGQDPQFLISFYEKMQSDKGSIPDRFSAQQFSDYHSELNMSSLELGDSALYFCASSRTSGKVKETQYFGPGTRLLVL.